This is a list of T cell receptor beta chains from one sample in a study of blood T cell repertoires in COVID-19. Data came from immunoSEQ multiplex PCR; TCRdb stores just in-frame clones and leaves some out. The sample holds some 69,000 clones, about 82% seen once. The specimen was peripheral blood. The receptors derive from a woman aged 55-75 years with acute or convalescent COVID-19. Both conserved end residues are part of each CDR3. D genes are given only for firm matches. Not all rows give a size; the values are once, few, many and, for expanded clones, a class.

J gene: TRBJ1-2; clone size: few; D gene: TRBD1; V gene: TRBV12-3/TRBV12-4; CDR3 DNA: TGTGCCAGCAGTGAGAGGACAGGGGATGGCTACACCTTC; CDR3 protein: CASSERTGDGYTF
J gene: TRBJ2-5; clone size: .; D gene: TRBD1; V gene: TRBV6-5; CDR3 DNA: TGTGCCAGCATGAGACTCCCAGGGGGTACGGAGACCCAGTACTTC; CDR3 protein: CASMRLPGGTETQYF
J gene: TRBJ2-1; clone size: .; D gene: TRBD1; V gene: TRBV5-1; CDR3 DNA: TGCGCCAGCAGCCCCGGAGTCAGACAGGGGAGGAATGAGCAGTTCTTC; CDR3 protein: CASSPGVRQGRNEQFF
J gene: TRBJ2-3; clone size: .; D gene: .; V gene: TRBV6-5; CDR3 DNA: TGTGCCAGCAGATACACAGATACGCAGTATTTT; CDR3 protein: CASRYTDTQYF
J gene: TRBJ1-2; clone size: .; D gene: TRBD1; V gene: TRBV5-4; CDR3 DNA: TGTGCCAGCAGCCCGGACAGGTTCTCTGGCTACACCTTC; CDR3 protein: CASSPDRFSGYTF
J gene: TRBJ2-6; clone size: once; D gene: TRBD1; V gene: TRBV7-6; CDR3 DNA: TGTGCCAGCAGCAAAGGGACAGGGGAATTTTCTGGGGCCAACGTCCTGACTTTC; CDR3 protein: CASSKGTGEFSGANVLTF
J gene: TRBJ1-1; clone size: .; D gene: .; V gene: TRBV6-1; CDR3 DNA: TGTGCCAGCAGTGAAGATGGCAGTCTGATGAACACTGAAGCTTTCTTT; CDR3 protein: CASSEDGSLMNTEAFF
J gene: TRBJ1-5; clone size: .; D gene: TRBD1; V gene: TRBV28; CDR3 DNA: TGTGCCAGCAGTTACCAGGGGGCTGGACAGCCCCAGCATTTT; CDR3 protein: CASSYQGAGQPQHF
J gene: TRBJ1-2; clone size: .; D gene: .; V gene: TRBV3-1/TRBV3-2; CDR3 DNA: TGTGCCAGCAGACCCACTCGGACAGCCAACTATGGCTACACCTTC; CDR3 protein: CASRPTRTANYGYTF
J gene: TRBJ1-2; clone size: .; D gene: .; V gene: TRBV2; CDR3 DNA: TGTGCCAGCAAAGTGGATGGGCCTAACTATGGCTACACCTTC; CDR3 protein: CASKVDGPNYGYTF
J gene: TRBJ2-3; clone size: .; D gene: .; V gene: TRBV9; CDR3 DNA: TGTGCCAGCAGCGTAAAAAGCGGTAGCACAGATACGCAGTATTTT; CDR3 protein: CASSVKSGSTDTQYF